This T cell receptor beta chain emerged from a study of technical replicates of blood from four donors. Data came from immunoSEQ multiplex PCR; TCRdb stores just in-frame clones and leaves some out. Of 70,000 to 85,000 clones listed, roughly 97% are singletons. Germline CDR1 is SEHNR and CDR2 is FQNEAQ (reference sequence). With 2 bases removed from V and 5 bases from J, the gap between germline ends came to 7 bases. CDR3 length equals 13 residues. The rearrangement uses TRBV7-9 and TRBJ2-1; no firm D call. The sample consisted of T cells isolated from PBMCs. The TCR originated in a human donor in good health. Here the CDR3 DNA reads TGTGCCAGCAGCTTAATTGAGAACAATGAGCAGTTCTTC. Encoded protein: CASSLIENNEQFF.